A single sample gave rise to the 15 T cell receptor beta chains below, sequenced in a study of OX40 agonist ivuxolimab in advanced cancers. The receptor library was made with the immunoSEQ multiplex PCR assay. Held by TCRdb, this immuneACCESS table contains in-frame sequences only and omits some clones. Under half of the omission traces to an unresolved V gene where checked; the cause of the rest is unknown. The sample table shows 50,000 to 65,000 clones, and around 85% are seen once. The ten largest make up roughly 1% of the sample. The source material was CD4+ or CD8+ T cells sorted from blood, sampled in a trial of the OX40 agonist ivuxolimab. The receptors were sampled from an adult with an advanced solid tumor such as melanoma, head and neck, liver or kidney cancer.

The CDR3 sequence is CSVETGDAFF. Written as DNA, the CDR3 is TGCAGCGTCGAGACAGGGGATGCTTTCTTT. The rearrangement uses TRBV29-1 and TRBJ1-1; 8 bases are shared with TRBD1. Germline V gene lookup returns CDR1 SQVTM and CDR2 ANQGSEA. Germline trimming cut 6 bases from V and 11 bases from J; bases unmatched to any gene: 5. This CDR3 comprises 10 residues.

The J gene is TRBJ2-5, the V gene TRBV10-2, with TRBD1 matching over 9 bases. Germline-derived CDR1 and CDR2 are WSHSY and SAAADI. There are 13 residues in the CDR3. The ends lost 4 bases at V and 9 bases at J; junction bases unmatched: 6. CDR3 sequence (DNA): TGCGCCAGCAGTGGGGGACAGGGACTTTCCCAGTACTTC. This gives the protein CASSGGQGLSQYF.

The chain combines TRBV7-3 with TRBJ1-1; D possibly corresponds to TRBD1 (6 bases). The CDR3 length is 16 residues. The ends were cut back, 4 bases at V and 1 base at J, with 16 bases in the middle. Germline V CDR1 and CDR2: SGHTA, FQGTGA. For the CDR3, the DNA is TGTGCCAGCAGCTCCCCGGAGGGGGTGGCGAACACTGAAGCTTTCTTT. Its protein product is CASSSPEGVANTEAFF. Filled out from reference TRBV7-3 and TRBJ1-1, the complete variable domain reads GAGVSQTPSNKVTEKGKYVELRCDPISGHTALYWYRQSLGQGPEFLIYFQGTGAADDSGLPNDRFFAVRPEGSVSTLKIQRTERGDSAVYLCASSSPEGVANTEAFFGQGTRLTVV.

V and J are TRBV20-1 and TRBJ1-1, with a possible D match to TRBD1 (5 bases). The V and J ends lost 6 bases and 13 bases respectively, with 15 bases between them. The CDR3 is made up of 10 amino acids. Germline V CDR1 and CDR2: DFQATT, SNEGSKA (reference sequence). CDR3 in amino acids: CSARGVSVFF. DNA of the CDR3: TGCAGTGCCCGGGGGGTTAGCGTTTTCTTT.

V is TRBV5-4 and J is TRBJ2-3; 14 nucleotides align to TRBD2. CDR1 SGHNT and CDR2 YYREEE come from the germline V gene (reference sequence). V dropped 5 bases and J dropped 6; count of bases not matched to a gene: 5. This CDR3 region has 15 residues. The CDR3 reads CASRGLAGAPDTQYF. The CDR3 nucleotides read TGTGCCAGCAGGGGACTAGCGGGGGCCCCGGATACGCAGTATTTT.

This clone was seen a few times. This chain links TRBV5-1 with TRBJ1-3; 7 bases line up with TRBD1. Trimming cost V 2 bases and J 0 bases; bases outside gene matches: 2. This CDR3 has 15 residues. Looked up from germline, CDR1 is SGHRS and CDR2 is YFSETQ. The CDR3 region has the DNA TGCGCCAGCAGCTTAGAGGGGGCCTCTGGAAACACCATATATTTT. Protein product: CASSLEGASGNTIYF.

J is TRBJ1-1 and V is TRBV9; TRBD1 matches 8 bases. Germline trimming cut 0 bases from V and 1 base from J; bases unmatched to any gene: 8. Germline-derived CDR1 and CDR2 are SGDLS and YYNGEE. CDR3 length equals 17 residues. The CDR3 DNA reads TGTGCCAGCAGCGTAGGGGGGGACAGGTATCGGAACACTGAAGCTTTCTTT. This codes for CASSVGGDRYRNTEAFF.

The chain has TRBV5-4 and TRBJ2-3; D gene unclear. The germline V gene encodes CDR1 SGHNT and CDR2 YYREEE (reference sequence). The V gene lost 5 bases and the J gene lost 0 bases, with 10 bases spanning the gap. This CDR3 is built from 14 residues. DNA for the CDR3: TGTGCCAGCAGGGACCGTGCCAGCACAGATACGCAGTATTTT. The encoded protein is CASRDRASTDTQYF.

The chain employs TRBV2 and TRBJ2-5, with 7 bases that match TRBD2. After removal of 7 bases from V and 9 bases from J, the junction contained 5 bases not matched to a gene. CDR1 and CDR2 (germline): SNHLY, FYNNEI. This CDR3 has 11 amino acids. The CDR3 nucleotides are TGTGCCAGCACCCTCGGGGGGTCCCAGTACTTC. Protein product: CASTLGGSQYF.

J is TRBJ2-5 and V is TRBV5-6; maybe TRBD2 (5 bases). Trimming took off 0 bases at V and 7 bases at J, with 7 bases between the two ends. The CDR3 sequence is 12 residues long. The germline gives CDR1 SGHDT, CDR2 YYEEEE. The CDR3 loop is CASSLGTSTQYF. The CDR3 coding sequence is TGTGCCAGCAGCTTGGGGACTTCGACCCAGTACTTC.

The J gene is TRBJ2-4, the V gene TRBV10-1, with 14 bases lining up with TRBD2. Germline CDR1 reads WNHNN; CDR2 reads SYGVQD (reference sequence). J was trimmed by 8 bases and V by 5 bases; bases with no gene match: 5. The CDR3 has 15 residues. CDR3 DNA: TGCGCCAGCAGTCCCGGGACTAGCGGGGGTTACATTCAGTACTTC. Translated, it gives CASSPGTSGGYIQYF.

CDR3 sequence: CASCAPGPAYEQYF. For the CDR3, the DNA is TGTGCCAGCTGCGCTCCGGGTCCAGCCTACGAGCAGTACTTC. The rearrangement uses TRBV28 and TRBJ2-7; D gene uncertain. The V and J ends lost 8 bases and 2 bases respectively, with 16 bases between them. CDR1 MDHEN and CDR2 SYDVKM come from the germline V gene. CDR3 length: 14 amino acids.

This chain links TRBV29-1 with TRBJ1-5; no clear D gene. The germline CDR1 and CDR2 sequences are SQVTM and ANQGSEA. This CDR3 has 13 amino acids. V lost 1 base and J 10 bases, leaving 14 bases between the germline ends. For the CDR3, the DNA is TGCAGCGTTGAAGGGGATCGCCCTGGACCCCAGCATTTT. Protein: CSVEGDRPGPQHF.

The CDR3 nucleotides are TGTGCCAGCAGCTTAGACCCGGGGGGGGCGAACACCGGGGAGCTGTTTTTT. Encoded protein: CASSLDPGGANTGELFF. The gene calls are TRBV7-8 and TRBJ2-2, with TRBD2 identical over 8 bases. Germline CDR1 and CDR2: SGHVS and FQNEAQ. This CDR3 region has 17 residues. V shed 1 base, J shed 0 bases, and the junction held 4 bases outside the gene matches.

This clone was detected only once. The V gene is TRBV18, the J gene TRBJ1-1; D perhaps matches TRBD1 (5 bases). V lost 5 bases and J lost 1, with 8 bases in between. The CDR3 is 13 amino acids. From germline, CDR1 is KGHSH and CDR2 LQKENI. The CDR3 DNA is TGTGCCAGCTCAATTGGACAGAACACTGAAGCTTTCTTT. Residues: CASSIGQNTEAFF.